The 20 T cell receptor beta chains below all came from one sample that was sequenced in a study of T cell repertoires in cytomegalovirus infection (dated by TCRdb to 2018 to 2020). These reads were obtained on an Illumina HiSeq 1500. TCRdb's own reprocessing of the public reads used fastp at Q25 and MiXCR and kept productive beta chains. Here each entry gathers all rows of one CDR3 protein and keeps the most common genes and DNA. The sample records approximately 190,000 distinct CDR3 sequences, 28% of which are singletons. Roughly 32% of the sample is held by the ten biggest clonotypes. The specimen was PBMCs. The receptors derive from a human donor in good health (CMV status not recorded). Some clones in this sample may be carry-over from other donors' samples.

The CDR3 DNA sequence: TGTGCCAGCAGTTACGATTTCAATCAGCCCCAGCATTTT. The encoded protein is CASSYDFNQPQHF. The chain uses TRBV6-5 and TRBJ1-5; no definite D call. The germline gives CDR1 MNHEY, CDR2 SVGAGI. The CDR3 consists of 13 residues. V shed 2 bases and J shed 3 bases, with 5 bases lying between them.

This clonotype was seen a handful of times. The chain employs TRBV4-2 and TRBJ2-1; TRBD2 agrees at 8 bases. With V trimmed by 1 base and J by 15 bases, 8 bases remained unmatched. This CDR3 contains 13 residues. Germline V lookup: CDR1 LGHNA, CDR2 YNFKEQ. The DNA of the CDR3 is TGTGCCAGCAGCCAAGCGGGGGGGCCGGAACCGTTCTTC. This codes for CASSQAGGPEPFF.

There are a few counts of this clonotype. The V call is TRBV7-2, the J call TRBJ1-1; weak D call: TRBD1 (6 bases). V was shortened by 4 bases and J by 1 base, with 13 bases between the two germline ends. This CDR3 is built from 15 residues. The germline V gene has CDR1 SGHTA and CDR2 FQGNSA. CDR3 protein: CASSSTPRGNTEAFF. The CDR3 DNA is TGTGCCAGCAGCTCAACCCCCAGGGGGAACACTGAAGCTTTCTTT.

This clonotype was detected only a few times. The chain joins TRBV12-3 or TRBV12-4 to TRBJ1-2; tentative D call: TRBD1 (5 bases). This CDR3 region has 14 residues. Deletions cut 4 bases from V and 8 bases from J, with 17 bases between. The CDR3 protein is CASSSPGIEGGYTF. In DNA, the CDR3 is TGTGCCAGCAGTTCTCCCGGGATCGAGGGGGGCTACACCTTC.

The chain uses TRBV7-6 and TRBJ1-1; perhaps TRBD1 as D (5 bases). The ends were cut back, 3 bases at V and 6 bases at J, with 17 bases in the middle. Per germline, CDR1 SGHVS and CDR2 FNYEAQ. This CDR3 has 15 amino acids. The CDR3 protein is CASSLGPRDPAEAFF. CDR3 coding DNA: TGTGCCAGCAGCTTGGGGCCCCGGGACCCGGCTGAAGCTTTCTTT.

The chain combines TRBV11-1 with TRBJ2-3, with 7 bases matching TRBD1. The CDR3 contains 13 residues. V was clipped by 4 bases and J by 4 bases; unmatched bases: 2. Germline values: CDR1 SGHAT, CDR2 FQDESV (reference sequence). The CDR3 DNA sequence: TGTGCCAGCAGCTGGGGACAGTCAGATACGCAGTATTTT. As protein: CASSWGQSDTQYF. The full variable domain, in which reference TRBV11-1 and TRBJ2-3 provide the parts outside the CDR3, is EAEVAQSPRYKITEKSQAVAFWCDPISGHATLYWYRQILGQGPELLVQFQDESVVDDSQLPKDRFSAERLKGVDSTLKIQPAELGDSAMYLCASSWGQSDTQYFGPGTRLTVL.

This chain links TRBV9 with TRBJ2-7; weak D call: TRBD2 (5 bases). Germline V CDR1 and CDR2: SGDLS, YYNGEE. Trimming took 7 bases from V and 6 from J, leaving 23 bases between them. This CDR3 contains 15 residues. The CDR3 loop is CASCPGRNPRGEQYF. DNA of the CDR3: TGTGCCAGCTGCCCCGGACGTAACCCCCGGGGCGAGCAGTACTTC.

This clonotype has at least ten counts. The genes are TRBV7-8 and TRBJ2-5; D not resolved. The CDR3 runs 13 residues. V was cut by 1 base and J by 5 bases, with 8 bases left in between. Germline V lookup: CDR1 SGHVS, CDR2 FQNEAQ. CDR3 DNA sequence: TGTGCCAGCAGCTTAGGGATATTGGAGACCCAGTACTTC. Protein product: CASSLGILETQYF.

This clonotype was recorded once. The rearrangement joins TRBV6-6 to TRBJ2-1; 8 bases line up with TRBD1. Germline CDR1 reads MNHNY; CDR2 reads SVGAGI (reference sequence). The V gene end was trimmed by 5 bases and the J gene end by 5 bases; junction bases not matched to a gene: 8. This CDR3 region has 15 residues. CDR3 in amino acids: CASSPRTGLDNEQFF. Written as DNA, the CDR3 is TGTGCCAGCAGTCCCCGGACAGGGTTGGACAATGAGCAGTTCTTC.

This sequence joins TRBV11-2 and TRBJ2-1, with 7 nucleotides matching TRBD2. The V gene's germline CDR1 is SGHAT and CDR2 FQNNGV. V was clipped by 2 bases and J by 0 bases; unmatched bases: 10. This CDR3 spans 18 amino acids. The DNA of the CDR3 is TGTGCCAGCAGCTTAAGAAAATCGGGAGGAACCTCCTACAATGAGCAGTTCTTC. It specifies CASSLRKSGGTSYNEQFF.

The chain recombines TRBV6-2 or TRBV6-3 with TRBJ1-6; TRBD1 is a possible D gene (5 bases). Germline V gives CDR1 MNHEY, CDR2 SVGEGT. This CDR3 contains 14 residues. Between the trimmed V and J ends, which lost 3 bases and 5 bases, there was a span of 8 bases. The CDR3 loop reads CASSYRGHNSPLHF. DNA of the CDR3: TGTGCCAGCAGTTATAGGGGCCATAATTCACCCCTCCACTTT.

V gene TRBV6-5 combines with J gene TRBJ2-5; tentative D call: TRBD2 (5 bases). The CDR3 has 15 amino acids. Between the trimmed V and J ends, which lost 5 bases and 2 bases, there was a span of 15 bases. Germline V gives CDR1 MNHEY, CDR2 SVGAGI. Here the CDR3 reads CASSRDVREQETQYF. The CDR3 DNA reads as TGTGCCAGCAGTCGGGATGTGAGGGAACAAGAGACCCAGTACTTC.

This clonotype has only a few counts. The CDR3 nucleotides are TGTGCCAGCAGCTCACCGGGACAGGGCCGATATGAGCAGTTCTTC. It specifies CASSSPGQGRYEQFF. This rearrangement joins TRBV7-2 to TRBJ2-1; 9 nucleotides align to TRBD1. J gave up 8 bases and V 4 bases, and 9 bases lay outside the gene matches. CDR1 and CDR2 (germline): SGHTA, FQGNSA. The CDR3 length is 15 residues.

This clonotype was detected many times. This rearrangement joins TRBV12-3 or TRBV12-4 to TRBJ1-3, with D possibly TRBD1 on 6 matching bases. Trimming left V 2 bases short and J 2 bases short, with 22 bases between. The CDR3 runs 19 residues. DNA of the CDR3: TGTGCCAGCAGTTTACGGGCCCTCTTAGGCAGGGGAACTGGAAACACCATATATTTT. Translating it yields CASSLRALLGRGTGNTIYF.

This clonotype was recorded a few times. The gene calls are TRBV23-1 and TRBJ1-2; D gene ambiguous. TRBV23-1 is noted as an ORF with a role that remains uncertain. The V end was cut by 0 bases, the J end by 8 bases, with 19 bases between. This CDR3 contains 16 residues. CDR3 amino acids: CASSQSARRTFGGYTF. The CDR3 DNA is TGCGCCAGCAGTCAATCGGCCAGGAGAACTTTCGGGGGCTACACCTTC.

Written as DNA, the CDR3 is TGCAGTGCCCACCCGACTGGCGGGGGGCCAAACTACGAGCAGTACTTC. Amino acid sequence: CSAHPTGGGPNYEQYF. V gene TRBV20-1 combines with J gene TRBJ2-7; TRBD2 agrees at 8 bases. CDR3 length equals 16 residues. The J segment lost 3 bases and the V segment lost 6 bases, leaving 16 bases of the junction unmatched. Germline lookup yields CDR1 DFQATT and CDR2 SNEGSKA (reference sequence).

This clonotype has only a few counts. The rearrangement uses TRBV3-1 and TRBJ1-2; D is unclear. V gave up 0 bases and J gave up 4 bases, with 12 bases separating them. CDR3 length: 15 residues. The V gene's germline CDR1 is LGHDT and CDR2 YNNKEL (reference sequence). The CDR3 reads CASSQEATDGYGYTF. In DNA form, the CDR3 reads TGTGCCAGCAGCCAAGAGGCGACGGACGGCTATGGCTACACCTTC.

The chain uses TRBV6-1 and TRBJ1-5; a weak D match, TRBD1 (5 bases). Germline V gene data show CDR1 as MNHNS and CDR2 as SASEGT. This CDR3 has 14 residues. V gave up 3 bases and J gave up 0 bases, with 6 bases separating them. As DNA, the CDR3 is TGTGCCAGCAGTGAGGGGCGTAGCAATCAGCCCCAGCATTTT. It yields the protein CASSEGRSNQPQHF.

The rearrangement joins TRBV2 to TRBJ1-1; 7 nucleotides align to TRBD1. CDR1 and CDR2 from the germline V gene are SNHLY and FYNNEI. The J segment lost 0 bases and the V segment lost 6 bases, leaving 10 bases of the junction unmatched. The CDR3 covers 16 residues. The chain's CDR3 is CASSLGQATMNTEAFF. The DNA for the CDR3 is TGTGCCAGCAGCCTCGGACAGGCGACTATGAACACTGAAGCTTTCTTT.

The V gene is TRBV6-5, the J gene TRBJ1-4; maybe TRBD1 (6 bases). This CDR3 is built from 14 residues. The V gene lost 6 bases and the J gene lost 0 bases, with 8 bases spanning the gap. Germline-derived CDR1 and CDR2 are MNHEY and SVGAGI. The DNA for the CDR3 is TGTGCCAGCAGCTGGACAGCAACTAATGAAAAACTGTTTTTT. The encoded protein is CASSWTATNEKLFF.